This TCR beta chain was retrieved from a study of beta chain features in type 1 diabetes. With V trimmed by 5 bases and J by 8 bases, 13 bases remained unmatched. Per the germline V gene, CDR1 is SGHVS and CDR2 is FQNEAQ. This CDR3 is 16 amino acids long. A note on this clone: Its antigen remains unknown.

The authors reverse transcribed all of the isolated RNA, so sequencing captured expressed TCRB transcripts. Profiling relied on immunoSEQ multiplex PCR, and the TCRdb table lists in-frame clones only, not all of them. This sample yields 150,000 to 170,000 clones, of which 10% are seen a single time; approximately 0.46% belongs to the top ten. Sorted populations all exceeded 95% purity. Study-level findings and limits: Relative to healthy donors, patients appeared to have naive, central memory and Treg TCRB repertoires that were more similar. Junctions at VDJ sites from type 1 diabetes patients had fewer insertions and more deletions. Any HLA-type effect on TCRB rearrangement remained unresolved here. The study found moderately but significantly shorter TCRB CDR3s in all four CD4+ subsets of Type 1 diabetes patients.

This TCR was sampled from a man aged 25-45 years with type 1 diabetes. Sequencing was performed on central memory CD4+ T cells from blood. The rearrangement links TRBV7-8 to TRBJ2-1; TRBD2 aligns across 9 bases. CDR3 residues: CASSPYASGVAHEQFF. CDR3 bases: TGTGCCAGCAGCCCGTATGCTAGCGGGGTGGCTCATGAGCAGTTCTTC.